This T cell receptor beta chain was recorded in a study of cytomegalovirus exposure and HLA in healthy donors. The CDR3 consists of 17 residues. Germline V gene data show CDR1 as MNHNS and CDR2 as SASEGT. With 4 bases clipped from V and 3 bases from J, the junction kept 13 bases outside the gene matches. In the PCR, 60 Vbeta and 13 Jbeta primers were used. Original processing notes: A follow-up analysis tallied about 88 million unique TCR beta chains, approximately 10 million shared. The table came from immunoSEQ multiplex PCR; TCRdb's copy has only in-frame clones and leaves some out. V and J calls plus clone size are reproduced from that table; the DNA served to infer D and trimming. The profile shows 130,000 to 150,000 clones, less than 85% of them singletons. Findings and limits, study-wide: A later analysis showed that HLA-associated TCR beta chains had undergone more clonal expansion than equally common others. Several of the most significant clusters were apparently associated with common viral pathogens in a later analysis. In a later analysis, CMV-associated beta chains were mostly HLA-associated, it appeared.

On this clone itself: Its antigen is not known.

What was sequenced was PBMCs. The chain is built from TRBV6-1 and TRBJ2-7; TRBD2 agrees at 9 bases. This TCR was recovered from a woman in her fifties or sixties in good health and CMV-seropositive. This chain's CDR3 is CASSAAAGGRSGYEQYF. The CDR3 DNA reads as TGTGCCAGCAGTGCCGCCGCGGGGGGGCGATCGGGCTACGAGCAGTACTTC.